Below are 2 T cell receptor beta chains sequenced from a single sample in a study of T cells after yellow fever vaccination. TCRdb processed the 5' RACE reads anew with MiXCR; each CDR3 protein has one entry. The profile shows around 500,000 distinct CDR3 sequences, around a fifth of them singletons. Sequencing used PBMCs, obtained around 3 weeks after the first yellow fever vaccination. These receptors all come from a man between 18 and 29 years old who received the YFV17D yellow fever vaccine.

V usage is TRBV7-2 and J usage is TRBJ2-1, with D perhaps being TRBD1 or TRBD2 (5 bases each). Deletions cut 6 bases from V and 15 bases from J, with 18 bases between. The germline CDR1 and CDR2 sequences are SGHTA and FQGNSA. The CDR3 consists of 12 residues. CDR3 region: CASSPGTAGPFF. The CDR3, as DNA: TGTGCCAGCAGTCCCGGGACCGCCGGCCCGTTCTTC.

The CDR3 is CASSFAGQGFPETQYF. CDR3 bases: TGTGCCAGCAGCTTTGCGGGACAGGGGTTCCCGGAGACCCAGTACTTC. This chain joins TRBV7-9 and TRBJ2-5; 10 nucleotides agree with TRBD1. CDR1 SEHNR and CDR2 FQNEAQ come from the germline V gene (reference sequence). The CDR3 totals 16 residues. The V gene end was trimmed by 3 bases and the J gene end by 5 bases; junction bases not matched to a gene: 9.